This passage covers 23 T cell receptor beta chains from one sample sequenced in a study of T cells in women clearing cervical HPV infection. Repertoires were generated with immunoSEQ multiplex PCR, while TCRdb's copy carries only in-frame clones and drops some. The ten top clones account for 1.5% to 2%, within a sample of some 39,000 clones. Material for sequencing was blood buffy coat. These receptors were collected from a woman between 18 and 75 years old with a cervical HPV16 infection that either progressed to CIN3+ or cleared (not recorded which).

As regards this clone: The CDR3 end lies 3 residues beyond the end of the read and is filled in from the germline J gene. The V gene is TRBV7-2, the J gene TRBJ2-1; the D gene is possibly TRBD2 (8 bases). Germline CDR1 reads SGHTA; CDR2 reads FQGNSA. Trimming removed 5 bases at V and 3 bases at J, with 14 bases between. The CDR3 length is 15 residues. The sequenced CDR3 bases are TGTGCCAGCAGCCCAGGGGGACTAGGCTACAATGAG. Amino acids: CASSPGGLGYNE. The whole CDR3 is CASSPGGLGYNEQFF.

About this clone: The read terminates 3 residues ahead of where the CDR3 ends, so the germline J gene completes it. The J gene is TRBJ2-5, the V gene TRBV30; TRBD2 agrees at 10 bases. The V and J ends lost 5 bases and 1 base, in that order; junction bases with no gene match: 19. Germline V gene lookup returns CDR1 GTSNPN and CDR2 SVGIG (reference sequence). This CDR3 is built from 19 residues. Here the CDR3 reads CAWAGPSAVAGGTQETQYF. The CDR3 bases that were read are TGTGCCTGGGCAGGACCTTCGGCGGTAGCGGGGGGTACCCAAGAGACC.

Notes on this clone: Read coverage stops 3 residues before the CDR3 terminus; the germline J gene supplies the remainder. The chain employs TRBV6-2 or TRBV6-3 and TRBJ1-5; 7 nucleotides match TRBD1. Germline CDR1 is MNHEY and CDR2 is SVGEGT. The CDR3 totals 16 residues. The V gene end was trimmed by 4 bases and the J gene end by 2 bases; junction bases not matched to a gene: 8. Partial CDR3 DNA: TGTGCCAGCAGTTCGATGGAGGGGGCTGGCAATCAGCCC. It encodes CASSSMEGAGNQP. The CDR3 in full is CASSSMEGAGNQPQHF.

As concerns this clone: The read terminates 3 residues before the CDR3 end, so the remaining end is supplied by the germline J gene. V gene TRBV10-3 combines with J gene TRBJ2-7, with TRBD1 as a possible D gene (7 bases). CDR1 and CDR2 from the germline V gene are ENHRY and SYGVKD. V was shortened by 3 bases and J by 5 bases, with 14 bases between the two germline ends. There are 14 residues in the CDR3. The covered CDR3 bases are TGTGCCATCAGTGATGGCGGGACAGTGAACGAG. It specifies CAISDGGTVNE. The whole CDR3 sequence reads CAISDGGTVNEQYF.

A word on this clone: With the read ending 3 residues before the CDR3 end, the germline J gene is used to fill in that end. The rearrangement links TRBV2 to TRBJ1-2; D gene unclear. The CDR3 consists of 13 residues. Germline values: CDR1 SNHLY, CDR2 FYNNEI. The CDR3 reads CASSRSGSWDYTF. The DNA read from the CDR3 is TGTGCCAGCAGTCGGAGCGGGAGTTGGGAC.

About this clone itself: The read terminates 3 residues before the CDR3 end, so the remaining end is supplied by the germline J gene. The chain recombines TRBV10-1 with TRBJ2-7; D may be TRBD2 (6 bases). The V end was cut by 4 bases, the J end by 1 base, with 14 bases between. Germline CDR1 and CDR2: WNHNN and SYGVQD (reference sequence). The CDR3 runs to 15 residues. The CDR3 reads CASSVREARSYEQYF. CDR3 DNA, as far as it was read: TGCGCCAGCAGTGTGCGGGAAGCCAGATCCTACGAG.

Comment on this clone: The read is 3 residues too short to cover the CDR3 end, so that end is filled in from the germline J gene. Other DNA sequences within the sample encode an identical CDR3. J is TRBJ1-2 and V is TRBV2, with 8 bases matching TRBD1. The germline CDR1 and CDR2 sequences are SNHLY and FYNNEI. The CDR3 covers 15 residues. Germline trimming cut 4 bases from V and 7 bases from J; bases unmatched to any gene: 11. The sequenced part of the CDR3 DNA is TGTGCCAGCAGTGGGTCAGGGGGCTTAATTAGTGGC. It specifies CASSGSGGLISG. The complete CDR3 protein is CASSGSGGLISGYTF.

Partial CDR3 DNA: TGCAGTGCTAGAGGACAGGGGAGCTCCTACAATGAG. Its protein product is CSARGQGSSYNE. The entire CDR3 reads CSARGQGSSYNEQFF. J is TRBJ2-1 and V is TRBV20-1; 8 bases are shared with TRBD1. The read gets to within 3 residues of the CDR3 end, and the germline J gene fills in the rest. J was trimmed by 0 bases and V by 1 base; bases with no gene match: 2. From germline, CDR1 is DFQATT and CDR2 SNEGSKA (reference sequence). The CDR3 has 15 residues.

As for this clone: The read ends 3 residues early relative to the CDR3; the germline J gene fills the gap. The chain carries TRBV2 and TRBJ1-4; the D gene is possibly TRBD1 (5 bases). The CDR3 sequence is 15 residues long. CDR1 and CDR2 (germline): SNHLY, FYNNEI. Trimming left V 2 bases short and J 7 bases short, with 14 bases between. The CDR3 spells CASSERPLGGEKLFF. CDR3 DNA, as far as it was read: TGTGCCAGCAGTGAACGGCCCCTCGGGGGTGAAAAA.

About this clone: The read gets to within 3 residues of the CDR3 end, and the germline J gene fills in the rest. The genes are TRBV2 and TRBJ2-7; 11 nucleotides match TRBD2. The CDR3 length is 15 residues. V lost 5 bases and J lost 0; bases outside the gene matches: 3. Germline loops: CDR1 SNHLY, CDR2 FYNNEI. CDR3 amino acids: CASSLAGGSSYEQYF. The CDR3 DNA, read in part, is TGTGCCAGCAGTTTAGCGGGGGGGAGCTCCTACGAG.

In the case of this clone: With the read ending 3 residues before the CDR3 end, the germline J gene is used to fill in that end. The chain recombines TRBV20-1 with TRBJ2-2; 9 bases are shared with TRBD1. V lost 5 bases and J lost 3; bases outside the gene matches: 7. Germline lookup yields CDR1 DFQATT and CDR2 SNEGSKA (reference sequence). The CDR3 has 15 residues. CDR3 amino acids: CSAFPGQGYTGELFF. CDR3 DNA, as far as it was read: TGCAGTGCTTTTCCGGGACAGGGATACACCGGGGAG.

For this clone: The CDR3 end falls 3 residues outside the read, so it is completed with the germline J gene. V and J are TRBV2 and TRBJ2-3, with 8 bases matching TRBD2. Germline CDR1 is SNHLY and CDR2 is FYNNEI. The CDR3 consists of 14 residues. Germline trimming cut 6 bases from V and 4 bases from J; bases unmatched to any gene: 6. Partial CDR3 DNA: TGTGCCAGCAGGATTAGCGGGGTCGCAGATACG. It yields the protein CASRISGVADT. The complete CDR3 reads CASRISGVADTQYF.

About this clone itself: Read sequence stops 3 residues before the CDR3 end, and the germline J gene provides the missing end. The chain links TRBV7-6 to TRBJ2-5; D perhaps matches TRBD1 (6 bases). Germline loops: CDR1 SGHVS, CDR2 FNYEAQ. This CDR3 has 16 amino acids. V gave up 4 bases and J gave up 5 bases, with 20 bases separating them. The CDR3 loop reads CASSSPGTQGMETQYF. Partial CDR3 DNA: TGTGCCAGCAGCTCGCCTGGGACCCAGGGGATGGAGACC.

Comment on this clone: The read ends 3 residues shy of where the CDR3 ends; the end is completed using the germline J gene. The chain has TRBV30 and TRBJ2-3, with a tentative D call TRBD2 (5 bases). Trimming removed 3 bases at V and 0 bases at J, with 16 bases between. The CDR3 contains 16 residues. Looked up from germline, CDR1 is GTSNPN and CDR2 is SVGIG (reference sequence). This CDR3 is CAWSRGSSASTDTQYF. Incomplete CDR3 DNA: TGTGCCTGGAGCCGGGGTTCCTCCGCTAGCACAGATACG.

Details on this clone: The read comes to an end 3 residues before the CDR3 does, leaving the germline J gene to fill in the end. The J gene is TRBJ1-2, the V gene TRBV6-2 or TRBV6-3; TRBD1 is a possible D gene (6 bases). The V gene's germline CDR1 is MNHEY and CDR2 SVGEGT. The CDR3 extends over 14 amino acids. Here the CDR3 reads CASSSLRGSHGYTF. Incomplete CDR3 DNA: TGTGCCAGCAGTTCTCTAAGGGGGTCCCACGGC.

The CDR3 spells CASSLNGGTQETQYF. The sequenced part of the CDR3 DNA is TGTGCCAGCAGCTTGAACGGCGGAACACAAGAGACC. The genes are TRBV5-6 and TRBJ2-5; D is uncertain. The missing CDR3 end, 3 residues past where the read stops, is filled in from the germline J gene. This CDR3 contains 15 residues. Per germline, CDR1 SGHDT and CDR2 YYEEEE. V lost 1 base to trimming and J lost 2 bases, with 12 bases between them.

Comment on this clone: The CDR3 end is not reached by the read, which stops 3 residues before it; the germline J gene fills it in. The chain is built from TRBV6-2 or TRBV6-3 and TRBJ1-2, with 9 bases aligning to TRBD1. Trimming took 5 bases from V and 7 from J; bases not matched to a gene: 8. There are 14 residues in the CDR3. Germline values: CDR1 MNHEY, CDR2 SVGEGT. The CDR3: CASSIGQGRSGYTF. CDR3 bases read: TGTGCCAGCAGTATCGGACAGGGGAGAAGTGGC.

On this clone itself: The read stops 3 residues short of the end of the CDR3; the missing end is completed from the germline J gene. The V gene is TRBV5-1, the J gene TRBJ2-7; unclear D gene. Trimming stripped 3 bases from V and 3 bases from J, with 4 bases between. Germline values: CDR1 SGHRS, CDR2 YFSETQ. This CDR3 has 11 residues. The sequenced CDR3 bases are TGCGCCAGCAGCTCTTTCTACGAG. It encodes CASSSFYE. The entire CDR3 protein reads CASSSFYEQYF.

Of note for this clone: The read comes to an end 3 residues before the CDR3 does, leaving the germline J gene to fill in the end. The chain is built from TRBV20-1 and TRBJ1-1; D gene uncertain. Germline loops: CDR1 DFQATT, CDR2 SNEGSKA (reference sequence). V was clipped by 1 base and J by 3 bases, with 12 bases between them. The CDR3 runs to 14 residues. The CDR3: CSARVPGKDTEAFF. CDR3 DNA, as far as it was read: TGCAGTGCTAGAGTGCCGGGGAAGGACACTGAA.

Remarks on this clone: The CDR3 end lies 3 residues beyond the end of the read and is filled in from the germline J gene. The V and J genes are TRBV20-1 and TRBJ2-1; TRBD1 might be the D (5 bases). V lost 4 bases and J 8 bases, leaving 24 bases between the germline ends. CDR3 length: 16 amino acids. CDR1 DFQATT and CDR2 SNEGSKA come from the germline V gene (reference sequence). This chain's CDR3 is CSAKPIDSVGWDEQFF. The CDR3 DNA, read in part, is TGCAGTGCTAAACCTATCGACAGTGTTGGGTGGGATGAG.

In regard to this clone: The sequence runs out 3 residues before the end of the CDR3; the remainder is reconstructed from the germline J gene. V usage is TRBV4-1 and J usage is TRBJ1-1; weak D call: TRBD1 (6 bases). Germline CDR1 reads MGHRA; CDR2 reads YSYEKL. The CDR3 spans 17 residues. Trimming cost V 2 bases and J 1 base, with 17 bases left between them. The sequenced part of the CDR3 DNA is TGCGCCAGCAGCCAAATCTCAGGGGTGGGGAGGAACACTGAA. It specifies CASSQISGVGRNTE. The entire CDR3 reads CASSQISGVGRNTEAFF.

As to this clone: Read sequence stops 3 residues before the CDR3 end, and the germline J gene provides the missing end. This chain links TRBV2 with TRBJ2-7; a possible D gene is TRBD1 (6 bases). V shed 0 bases and J shed 2 bases, with 14 bases lying between them. CDR3 length: 16 amino acids. Germline values: CDR1 SNHLY, CDR2 FYNNEI. The CDR3 DNA, read in part, is TGTGCCAGCAGTGAAGCGCTAGGGGGAGCCCCCTACGAG. It encodes CASSEALGGAPYE. The CDR3 as a whole reads CASSEALGGAPYEQYF.

A remark on this clone: Coverage ceases 3 residues before the CDR3 finishes, and the germline J gene fills in the end. V and J are TRBV18 and TRBJ1-1; D remains ambiguous. V was cut by 6 bases and J by 3 bases, with 8 bases left in between. The germline V gene has CDR1 KGHSH and CDR2 LQKENI. The CDR3 runs 12 residues. CDR3 residues: CASSPQDTEAFF. The CDR3 bases that were read are TGTGCCAGCTCTCCTCAGGACACTGAA.